This TCR beta chain was sequenced during a study of lymphopenia after photon versus proton radiotherapy. The study, taken as a whole, reports: Relative stability marked proton patients; photon patients lost diversity and naive cells. After the lymphocyte nadir, photon-treated repertoires showed oligoclonal expansion, especially of CD8+ Temra cells.

Trimming removed 7 bases from V and 0 bases from J, with 10 bases in between. Germline loops: CDR1 SQVTM, CDR2 ANQGSEA. The CDR3 has 13 amino acids. Regarding this clone: The antigen is unknown.

Only in-frame clones appear in the TCRdb table, and some are missing; sequencing was by immunoSEQ multiplex PCR. The sample holds about 70,000 clones; roughly 92% are singletons and the top ten take 2% to 2.5%. The sequence was obtained from a woman between 40 and 50 years old with cholangiocarcinoma. The material was peripheral blood, obtained from a patient treated with photon-based radiotherapy. The chain combines TRBV29-1 with TRBJ2-1; the D gene is possibly TRBD2 (6 bases). CDR3 region: CSAEAGSYNEQFF. In DNA, the CDR3 is TGCAGCGCCGAAGCGGGCTCCTACAATGAGCAGTTCTTC.